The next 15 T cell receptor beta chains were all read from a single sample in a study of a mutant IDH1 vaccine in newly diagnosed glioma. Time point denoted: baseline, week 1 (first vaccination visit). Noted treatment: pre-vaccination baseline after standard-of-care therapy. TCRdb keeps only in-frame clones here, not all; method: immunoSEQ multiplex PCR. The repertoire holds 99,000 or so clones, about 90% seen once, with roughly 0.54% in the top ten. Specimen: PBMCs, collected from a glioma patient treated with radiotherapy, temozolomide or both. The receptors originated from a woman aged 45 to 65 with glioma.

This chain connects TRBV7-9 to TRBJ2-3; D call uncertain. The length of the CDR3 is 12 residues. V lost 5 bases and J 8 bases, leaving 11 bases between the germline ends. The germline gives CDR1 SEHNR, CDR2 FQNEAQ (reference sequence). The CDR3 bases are TGTGCCAGCAGCCCAACTTTCGCTACGCAGTATTTT. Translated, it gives CASSPTFATQYF.

The CDR3 sequence is CASSLTREQFF. CDR3 DNA sequence: TGTGCCAGCAGCTTAACCAGAGAGCAGTTCTTC. The chain recombines TRBV7-9 with TRBJ2-1; no definite D call. The germline V gene encodes CDR1 SEHNR and CDR2 FQNEAQ (reference sequence). The CDR3 consists of 11 residues. V was pared by 2 bases and J by 10 bases, with 6 bases between.

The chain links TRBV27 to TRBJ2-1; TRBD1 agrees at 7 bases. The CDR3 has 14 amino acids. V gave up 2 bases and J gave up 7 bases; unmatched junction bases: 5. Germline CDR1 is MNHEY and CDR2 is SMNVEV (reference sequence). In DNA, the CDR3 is TGTGCCAGCAGTTTAGGGCAGGGGGTGAATGAGCAGTTCTTC. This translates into CASSLGQGVNEQFF.

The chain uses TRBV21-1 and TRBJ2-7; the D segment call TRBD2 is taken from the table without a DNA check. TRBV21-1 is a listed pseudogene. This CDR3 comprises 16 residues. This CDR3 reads CASSRSSGGETYEQYF. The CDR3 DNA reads TGTGCCAGCAGCAGAAGCAGCGGCGGGGAGACCTACGAGCAGTACTTC.

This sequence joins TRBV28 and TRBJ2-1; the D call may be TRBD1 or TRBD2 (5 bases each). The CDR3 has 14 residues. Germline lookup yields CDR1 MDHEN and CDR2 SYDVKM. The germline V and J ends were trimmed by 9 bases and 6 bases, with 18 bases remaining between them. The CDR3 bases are TGTGCCAGTGGGTCCCAGGGACGTCTCAATGAGCAGTTCTTC. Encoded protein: CASGSQGRLNEQFF. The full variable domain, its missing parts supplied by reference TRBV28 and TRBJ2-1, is DVKVTQSSRYLVKRTGEKVFLECVQDMDHENMFWYRQDPGLGLRLIYFSYDVKMKEKGDIPEGYSVSREKKERFSLILESASTNQTSMYLCASGSQGRLNEQFFGPGTRLTVL.

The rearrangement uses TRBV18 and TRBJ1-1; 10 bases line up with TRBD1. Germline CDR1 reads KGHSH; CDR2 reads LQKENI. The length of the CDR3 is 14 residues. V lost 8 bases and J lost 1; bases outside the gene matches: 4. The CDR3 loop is CASAGDRGNTEAFF. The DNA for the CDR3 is TGTGCCAGCGCAGGGGACAGGGGGAACACTGAAGCTTTCTTT. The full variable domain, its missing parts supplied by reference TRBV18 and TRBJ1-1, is NAGVMQNPRHLVRRRGQEARLRCSPMKGHSHVYWYRQLPEEGLKFMVYLQKENIIDESGMPKERFSAEFPKEGPSILRIQQVVRGDSAAYFCASAGDRGNTEAFFGQGTRLTVV.

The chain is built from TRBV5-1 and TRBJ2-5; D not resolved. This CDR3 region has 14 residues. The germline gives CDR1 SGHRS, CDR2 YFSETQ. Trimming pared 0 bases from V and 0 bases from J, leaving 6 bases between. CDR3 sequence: CASSLDRNQETQYF. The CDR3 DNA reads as TGCGCCAGCAGCTTGGACAGAAACCAAGAGACCCAGTACTTC.

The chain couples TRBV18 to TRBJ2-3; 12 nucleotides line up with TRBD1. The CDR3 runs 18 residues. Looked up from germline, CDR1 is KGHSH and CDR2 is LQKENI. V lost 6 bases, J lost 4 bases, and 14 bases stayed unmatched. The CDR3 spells CASSPIRIRDRGPDTQYF. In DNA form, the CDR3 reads TGTGCCAGCTCCCCAATCCGTATCCGGGACAGGGGGCCAGATACGCAGTATTTT. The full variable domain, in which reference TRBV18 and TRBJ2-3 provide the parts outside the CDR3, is NAGVMQNPRHLVRRRGQEARLRCSPMKGHSHVYWYRQLPEEGLKFMVYLQKENIIDESGMPKERFSAEFPKEGPSILRIQQVVRGDSAAYFCASSPIRIRDRGPDTQYFGPGTRLTVL.

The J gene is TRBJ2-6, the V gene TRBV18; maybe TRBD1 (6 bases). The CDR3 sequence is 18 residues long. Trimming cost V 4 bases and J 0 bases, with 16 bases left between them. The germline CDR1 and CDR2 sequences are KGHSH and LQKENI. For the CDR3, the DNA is TGTGCCAGCTCACGAGGGACAAATAAGGGCTCTGGGGCCAACGTCCTGACTTTC. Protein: CASSRGTNKGSGANVLTF.

The CDR3 DNA sequence: TGTGCCAGTAGTTTAGGGACCTGGACAGGTGGCTACACCTTC. It encodes CASSLGTWTGGYTF. This rearrangement joins TRBV19 to TRBJ1-2; 7 nucleotides line up with TRBD1. The J segment lost 7 bases and the V segment lost 5 bases, leaving 10 bases of the junction unmatched. Germline CDR1 and CDR2: LNHDA and SQIVND (reference sequence). The CDR3 runs 14 residues. Filled out from reference TRBV19 and TRBJ1-2, the complete variable domain reads DGGITQSPKYLFRKEGQNVTLSCEQNLNHDAMYWYRQDPGQGLRLIYYSQIVNDFQKGDIAEGYSVSREKKESFPLTVTSAQKNPTAFYLCASSLGTWTGGYTFGSGTRLTVV.

The CDR3 protein is CASSDNGDSGSFGNEQYF. The CDR3, as DNA: TGCGCCAGCAGCGACAACGGGGATAGCGGGAGTTTCGGAAACGAGCAGTACTTC. This chain links TRBV4-1 with TRBJ2-7, with 9 bases that match TRBD2. Germline V gene lookup returns CDR1 MGHRA and CDR2 YSYEKL. Germline trimming cut 5 bases from V and 5 bases from J; bases unmatched to any gene: 19. The length of the CDR3 is 18 residues.

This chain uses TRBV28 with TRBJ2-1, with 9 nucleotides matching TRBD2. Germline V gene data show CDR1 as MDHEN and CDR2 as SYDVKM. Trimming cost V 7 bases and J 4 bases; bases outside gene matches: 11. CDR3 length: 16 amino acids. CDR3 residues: CASTSGTPTSYNEQFF. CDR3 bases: TGTGCCAGCACTAGCGGGACACCGACTTCATACAATGAGCAGTTCTTC.

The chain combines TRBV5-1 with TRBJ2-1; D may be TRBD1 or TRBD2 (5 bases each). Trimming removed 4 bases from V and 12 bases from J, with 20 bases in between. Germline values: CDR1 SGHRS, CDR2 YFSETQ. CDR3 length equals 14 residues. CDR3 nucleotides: TGCGCCAGCAGCCTCCAAAGGGACGCAGAGGGGCAGTTCTTC. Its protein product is CASSLQRDAEGQFF.

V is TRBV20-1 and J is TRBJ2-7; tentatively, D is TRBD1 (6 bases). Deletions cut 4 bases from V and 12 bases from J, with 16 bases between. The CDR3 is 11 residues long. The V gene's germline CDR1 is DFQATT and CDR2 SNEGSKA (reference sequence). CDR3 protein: CSATALDRLYF. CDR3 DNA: TGCAGTGCTACGGCTCTAGACAGGTTGTACTTC.

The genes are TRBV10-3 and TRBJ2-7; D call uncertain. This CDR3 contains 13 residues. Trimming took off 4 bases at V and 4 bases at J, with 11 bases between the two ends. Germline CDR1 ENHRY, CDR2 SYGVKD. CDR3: CAISGARGYEQYF. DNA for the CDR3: TGTGCCATCAGTGGGGCCCGCGGATACGAGCAGTACTTC.